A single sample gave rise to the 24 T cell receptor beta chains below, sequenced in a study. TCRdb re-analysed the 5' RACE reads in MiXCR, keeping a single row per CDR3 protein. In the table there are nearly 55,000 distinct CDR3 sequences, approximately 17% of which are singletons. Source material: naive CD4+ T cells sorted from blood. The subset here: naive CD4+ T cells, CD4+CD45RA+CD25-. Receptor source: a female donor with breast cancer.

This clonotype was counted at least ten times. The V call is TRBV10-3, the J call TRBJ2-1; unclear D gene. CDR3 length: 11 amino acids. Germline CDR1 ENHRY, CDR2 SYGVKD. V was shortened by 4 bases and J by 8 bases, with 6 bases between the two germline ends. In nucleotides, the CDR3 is TGTGCCATCAGTGCGTACGATGAGCAGTTCTTC. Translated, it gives CAISAYDEQFF.

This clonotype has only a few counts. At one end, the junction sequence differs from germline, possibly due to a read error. This CDR3 is CASSLAGTTDTQYF. CDR3 in DNA: TGTGCTAGCAGCTTAGCGGGAACCACAGATACGCAGTATTTT. The V call is TRBV7-7, the J call TRBJ2-3; TRBD2 matches at 8 bases. This CDR3 region has 14 residues. Per germline, CDR1 SSHAT and CDR2 FNYEAQ (reference sequence).

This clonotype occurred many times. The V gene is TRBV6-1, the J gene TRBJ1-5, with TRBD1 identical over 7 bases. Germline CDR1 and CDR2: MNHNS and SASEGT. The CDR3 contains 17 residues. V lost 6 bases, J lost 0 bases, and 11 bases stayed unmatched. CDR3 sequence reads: CASRRDRIPYSNQPQHF. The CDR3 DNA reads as TGTGCCAGCAGGCGGGACAGAATACCTTATAGCAATCAGCCCCAGCATTTT.

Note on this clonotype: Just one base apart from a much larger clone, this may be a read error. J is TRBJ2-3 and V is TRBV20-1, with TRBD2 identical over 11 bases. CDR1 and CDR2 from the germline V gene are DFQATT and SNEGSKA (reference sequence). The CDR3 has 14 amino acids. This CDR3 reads CGAGLAGRTDTQYF. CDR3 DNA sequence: TGCGGTGCTGGACTAGCGGGCCGCACAGATACGCAGTATTTT.

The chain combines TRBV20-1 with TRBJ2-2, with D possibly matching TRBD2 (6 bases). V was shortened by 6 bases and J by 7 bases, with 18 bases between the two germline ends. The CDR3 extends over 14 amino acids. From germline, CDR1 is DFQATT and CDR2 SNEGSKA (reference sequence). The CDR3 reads CSAQLAERDGELFF. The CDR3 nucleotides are TGCAGTGCCCAGTTAGCGGAACGAGACGGGGAGCTGTTTTTT.

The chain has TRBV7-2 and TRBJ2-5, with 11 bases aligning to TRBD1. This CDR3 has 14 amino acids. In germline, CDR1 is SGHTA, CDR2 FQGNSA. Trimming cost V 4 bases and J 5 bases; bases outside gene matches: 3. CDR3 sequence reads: CASSSDRGPETQYF. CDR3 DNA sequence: TGTGCCAGCAGCTCGGACAGGGGGCCGGAGACCCAGTACTTC.

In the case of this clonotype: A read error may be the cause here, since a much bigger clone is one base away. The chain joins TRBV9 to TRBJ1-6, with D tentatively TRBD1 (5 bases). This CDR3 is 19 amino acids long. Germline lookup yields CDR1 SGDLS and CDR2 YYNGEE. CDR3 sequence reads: CASSASGDSPNPTDSPPHF. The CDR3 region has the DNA TGTGCCAGCAGCGCATCAGGAGACAGTCCCAATCCTACCGATTCACCCCCCCACTTT.

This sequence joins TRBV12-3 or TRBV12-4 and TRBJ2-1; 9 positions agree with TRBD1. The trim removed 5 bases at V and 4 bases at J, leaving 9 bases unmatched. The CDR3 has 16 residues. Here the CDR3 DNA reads TGTGCCAGCAGTCCGACGGGACAGGGAGGGTACAATGAGCAGTTCTTC. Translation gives CASSPTGQGGYNEQFF.

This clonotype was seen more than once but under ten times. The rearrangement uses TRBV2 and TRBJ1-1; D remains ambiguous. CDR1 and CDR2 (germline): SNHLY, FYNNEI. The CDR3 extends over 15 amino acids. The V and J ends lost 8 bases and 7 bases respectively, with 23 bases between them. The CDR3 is CASLSQTGALYEAFF. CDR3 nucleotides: TGTGCCAGCCTCTCCCAGACGGGAGCCCTCTATGAAGCTTTCTTT.

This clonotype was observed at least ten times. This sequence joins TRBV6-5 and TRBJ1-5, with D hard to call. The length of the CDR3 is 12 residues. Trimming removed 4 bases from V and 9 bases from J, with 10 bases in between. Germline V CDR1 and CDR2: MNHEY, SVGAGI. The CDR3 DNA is TGTGCCAGCAGTTCGGGTAGGCGGCCCCAGCATTTT. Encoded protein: CASSSGRRPQHF.

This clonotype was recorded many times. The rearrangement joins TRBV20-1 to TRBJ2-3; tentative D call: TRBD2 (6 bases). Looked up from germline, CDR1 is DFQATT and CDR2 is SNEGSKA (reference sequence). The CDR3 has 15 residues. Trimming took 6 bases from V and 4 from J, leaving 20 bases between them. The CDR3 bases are TGCAGTGCACACGTCGATACTAGCAAGTCAGATACGCAGTATTTT. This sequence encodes CSAHVDTSKSDTQYF.

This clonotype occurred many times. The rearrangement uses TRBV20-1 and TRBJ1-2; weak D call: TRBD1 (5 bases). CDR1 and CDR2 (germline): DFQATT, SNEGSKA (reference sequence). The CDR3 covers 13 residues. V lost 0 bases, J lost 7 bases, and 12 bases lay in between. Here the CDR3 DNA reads TGCAGTGCTAGAGATTCAGGGTCGCGTGGCTACACCTTC. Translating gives CSARDSGSRGYTF.

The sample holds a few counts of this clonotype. In DNA form, the CDR3 reads TGTGCCAGCAGTTCACTAGCGGGAGAGGGAAAGACCCAGTACTTC. Residues: CASSSLAGEGKTQYF. This chain connects TRBV14 to TRBJ2-5; TRBD2 agrees at 11 bases. Looked up from germline, CDR1 is SGHDN and CDR2 is FVKESK. The CDR3 spans 15 residues. V was pared by 6 bases and J by 6 bases, with 9 bases of the junction left unmatched. Complete variable domain (other parts from reference TRBV14 and TRBJ2-5): EAGVTQFPSHSVIEKGQTVTLRCDPISGHDNLYWYRRVMGKEIKFLLHFVKESKQDESGMPNNRFLAERTGGTYSTLKVQPAELEDSGVYFCASSSLAGEGKTQYFGPGTRLLVL.

In DNA form, the CDR3 reads TGTGCCAGCAGCCCCCGGGGATCTGGGGCCAACGTCCTGACTTTC. It specifies CASSPRGSGANVLTF. The chain carries TRBV11-1 and TRBJ2-6, with D perhaps TRBD2 (5 bases). CDR3 length: 15 residues. Trimming took 5 bases from V and 1 from J, leaving 9 bases between them. Germline CDR1 reads SGHAT; CDR2 reads FQDESV (reference sequence).

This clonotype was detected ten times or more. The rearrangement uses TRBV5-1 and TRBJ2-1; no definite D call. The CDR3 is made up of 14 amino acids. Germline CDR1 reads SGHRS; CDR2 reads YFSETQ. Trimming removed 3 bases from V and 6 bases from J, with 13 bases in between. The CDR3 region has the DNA TGCGCCAGCAGCTGGACCAGTTTGGGCAATGAGCAGTTCTTC. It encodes CASSWTSLGNEQFF.

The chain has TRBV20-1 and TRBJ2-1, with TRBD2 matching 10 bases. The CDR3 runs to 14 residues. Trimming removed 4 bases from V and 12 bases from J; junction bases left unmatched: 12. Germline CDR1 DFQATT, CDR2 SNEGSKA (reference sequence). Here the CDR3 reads CSANSGRGVGGQFF. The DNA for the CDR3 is TGCAGTGCTAACAGCGGGAGGGGGGTAGGTGGGCAGTTCTTC.

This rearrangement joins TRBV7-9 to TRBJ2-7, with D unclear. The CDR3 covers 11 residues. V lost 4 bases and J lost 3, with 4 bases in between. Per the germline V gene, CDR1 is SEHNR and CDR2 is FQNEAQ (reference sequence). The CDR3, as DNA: TGTGCCAGCAGCTACTTCTACGAGCAGTACTTC. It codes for CASSYFYEQYF.

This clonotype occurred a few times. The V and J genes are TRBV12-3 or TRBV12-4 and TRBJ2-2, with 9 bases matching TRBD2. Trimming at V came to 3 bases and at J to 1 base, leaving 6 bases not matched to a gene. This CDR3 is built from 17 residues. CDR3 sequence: CASSFSSGAMNTGELFF. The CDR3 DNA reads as TGTGCCAGCAGTTTTTCTAGCGGGGCTATGAACACCGGGGAGCTGTTTTTT.

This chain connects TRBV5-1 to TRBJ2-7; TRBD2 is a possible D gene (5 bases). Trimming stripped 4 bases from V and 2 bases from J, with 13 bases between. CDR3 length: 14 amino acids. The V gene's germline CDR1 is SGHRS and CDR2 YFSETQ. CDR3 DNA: TGCGCCAGCAGCGAGGGTGTTCGGGCCTACGAGCAGTACTTC. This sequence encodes CASSEGVRAYEQYF.

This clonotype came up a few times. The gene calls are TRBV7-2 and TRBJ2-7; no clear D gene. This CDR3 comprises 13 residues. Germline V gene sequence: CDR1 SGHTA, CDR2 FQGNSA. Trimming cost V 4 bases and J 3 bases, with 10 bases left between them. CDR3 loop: CASSSINSYEQYF. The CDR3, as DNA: TGTGCCAGCAGCTCAATTAACAGCTACGAGCAGTACTTC.

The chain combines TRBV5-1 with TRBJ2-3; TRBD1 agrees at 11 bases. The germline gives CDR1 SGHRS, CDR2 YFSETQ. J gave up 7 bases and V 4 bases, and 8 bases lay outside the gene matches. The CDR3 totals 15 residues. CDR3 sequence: CASSVGTGGGYTQYF. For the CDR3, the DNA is TGCGCCAGCAGCGTCGGGACAGGGGGAGGATATACGCAGTATTTT.

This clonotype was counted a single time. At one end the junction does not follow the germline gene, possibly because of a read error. Written as DNA, the CDR3 is TGCGCCAGCAGCCCCGGGGTCCAAGGGTACAACGAGCAGTTCTTC. Translating gives CASSPGVQGYNEQFF. The V and J genes are TRBV5-1 and TRBJ2-1, with D perhaps TRBD2 (5 bases). CDR3 length: 15 amino acids. Germline CDR1 reads SGHRS; CDR2 reads YFSETQ.

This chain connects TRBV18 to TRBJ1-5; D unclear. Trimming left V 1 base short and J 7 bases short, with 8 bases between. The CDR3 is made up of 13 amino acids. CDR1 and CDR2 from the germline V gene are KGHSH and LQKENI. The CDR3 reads CASSPQKEQPQHF. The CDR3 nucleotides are TGTGCCAGCTCACCACAGAAAGAACAGCCCCAGCATTTT.

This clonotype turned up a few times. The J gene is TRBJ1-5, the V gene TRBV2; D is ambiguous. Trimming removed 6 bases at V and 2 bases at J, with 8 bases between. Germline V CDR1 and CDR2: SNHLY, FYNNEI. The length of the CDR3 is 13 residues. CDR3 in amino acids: CASRAGGNQPQHF. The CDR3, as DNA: TGTGCCAGCAGAGCCGGGGGCAATCAGCCCCAGCATTTT.